This T cell receptor beta chain was obtained from a study of blood T cell repertoires in COVID-19 (dated by TCRdb to the early 2020s). About the investigation overall: Samples from collaborators originated in the United States, Italy and Spain and spanned both the acute and convalescent phases of COVID-19. The prospective study material was composed of cDNA or gDNA derived from T cells, B-cell-depleted T cells, or PBMCs. Deeply sampled blood TCRbeta repertoires from subjects exposed to, actively infected with, or recovered from COVID-19 were included in the dataset. The repertoires were released in a freely available public database intended as a resource for research on the immune response to SARS-CoV-2. Samples came from the ongoing ImmuneRACE study (first 160 participants) plus 1,254 subjects from 6 global collaborators. The sample metadata nearly always contained a de-identified subject ID, COVID-19 status, age in years and sex. Where available, HLA class I and class II types were obtained from metadata supplied by the sample provider rather than from assay-based typing. What the work shows at the level of the full study, not this receptor alone: The quantity of clinical and demographic metadata differed by source and by participant and was supplied without curation.

On this clone itself: The specificity of this receptor is unknown. One base away there is no much larger clone; base qualities are not given.

V was cut back by 0 bases and J by 8 bases, leaving a gap of 19 bases between them. Per the germline V gene, MGHRA is the CDR1 and YSYEKL is the CDR2. From the cysteine up to the phenylalanine, the CDR3 has a length of 16 residues. Only the CDR3 region is kept as DNA, spanning 48 bases read in frame from base 1. Collaborating institutions collected whole blood in K2EDTA tubes following their own protocols. For TCRbeta analysis, collaborator samples were shipped as frozen whole blood, as isolated PBMCs, or as DNA extracted from either sample type. TCRbeta CDR3 regions were amplified from genomic DNA by means of the immunoSEQ Assay, a bias-controlled multiplex PCR. The original methods were these. Within the assay, amplification of reference gene primers was used to estimate how many nucleated cells each sample contained. Sequence reads were collapsed and filtered to measure the absolute abundance of every unique TCRbeta CDR3 rearrangement. For each sample, productive Simpson clonality was calculated as the square root of Simpson's diversity index across productive rearrangements. The clones in this table, taken by TCRdb from immuneACCESS, are in-frame only. Not every clone is retained; where verified, under half of the shortfall comes from an unresolved V gene, and the cause of the rest is unknown. D and trimming were read from the DNA, whereas the V and J calls and clone size are those reported in that table. For this sample there are 200,000 or so clones; roughly 85% appear just once. The leading ten clones occupy roughly 3% of the sample.

The chain uses TRBV4-1 and TRBJ1-2, and the D gene may be TRBD1, 6 bases matching. The sample was peripheral blood. This sequence originates from a man aged 55 to 70 with acute or convalescent COVID-19. DNA sequence: TGCGCCAGCAGCCAAGATCGCCTCGGGGGGGCCTCCGGCTACACCTTC. This codes for CASSQDRLGGASGYTF.